This TCR beta chain was recorded in a study of cytomegalovirus exposure and HLA in healthy donors. Both 60 Vbeta primers and 13 Jbeta primers went into the PCR. The protocol was immunoSEQ multiplex PCR, while the TCRdb copy is restricted to in-frame clones and leaves out a portion. In the table there are under 200,000 clones, around 74% of which are singletons. Regarding this clone: Antigen: not known.

Study observations and caveats: In a later analysis, common viral pathogens appeared linked to several of the most significant clusters. Later, TCR association rates were found to vary by HLA locus, highest for DRB1 and lowest for HLA-C.

Per the germline V gene, CDR1 is SGHRS and CDR2 is YFSETQ. V shed 3 bases and J 4 bases; nucleotides not matched to a gene: 8. The CDR3 totals 16 residues. This TCR came from a female donor in good health and CMV-seronegative. Sequenced input: PBMCs. This chain uses TRBV5-1 with TRBJ2-2, with 8 bases identical to TRBD2. The CDR3 here is CASSYRGGAGTGELFF. CDR3 in DNA: TGCGCCAGCAGCTATCGGGGGGGGGCCGGCACCGGGGAGCTGTTTTTT.